Presented here are 7 T cell receptor beta chains from one specimen sequenced in a study of CXCR3-negative and CXCR3-positive naive CD8 T cells. Study results and limitations: Naive CXCR3-positive cells had TRB CDR3s more hydrophobic than those of CXCR3-negative naive cells.

These receptors' antigens are unknown. The method, 5' RACE with UMI labels, was used to prepare the TRB cDNA libraries. TCRdb reprocessed the 5' RACE reads; each CDR3 protein has one entry and no DNA is given. Its table records around 88,000 distinct CDR3 sequences. Sequencing was carried out using naive CXCR3+ CD8+ T cells from blood. The subset is: CD45RO-CCR7+CD27+CD95- naive CD8+ T cells expressing CXCR3 (TNR3+). The receptors shown here come from a human donor in good health. Some clones in this sample may be carry-over from other donors' samples.

The V gene is TRBV11-2, the J gene TRBJ2-7; TCRdb indicates TRBD1, and absent DNA this call remains unverified. Germline assignment: CDR1 SGHAT and CDR2 FQNNGV. The CDR3 extends over 17 amino acids. This chain's CDR3 is CASGAVARDRATYEQYF.

The V and J genes are TRBV12-3 or TRBV12-4 and TRBJ2-7; without DNA, the TCRdb call of TRBD2 cannot be checked. The CDR3 is 13 amino acids. CDR3 loop: CASSPGGPSEQYF.

This chain links TRBV28 with TRBJ1-2; there is no DNA to check the TCRdb D call of TRBD1. Germline V gene data show CDR1 as MDHEN and CDR2 as SYDVKM. The CDR3 sequence is 16 residues long. CDR3 sequence reads: CASSRGQSFSTSGYTF.

This chain joins TRBV28 and TRBJ2-2; TCRdb gives TRBD1 as the D gene, but with no DNA this cannot be confirmed. This CDR3 has 16 amino acids. Germline-derived CDR1 and CDR2 are MDHEN and SYDVKM. CDR3 amino acids: CASSLFRGAVTGELFF.

This chain links TRBV20-1 with TRBJ2-5. The length of the CDR3 is 12 residues. Germline CDR1 and CDR2: DFQATT and SNEGSKA (reference sequence). The CDR3 here is CSPDSGGETQYF.

V gene TRBV29-1 combines with J gene TRBJ2-5. The germline V gene encodes CDR1 SQVTM and CDR2 ANQGSEA. The CDR3 has 11 amino acids. CDR3 residues: CSGQVKETQYF.

J is TRBJ2-7 and V is TRBV11-2. The CDR3 length is 14 residues. Germline-derived CDR1 and CDR2 are SGHAT and FQNNGV. The CDR3 protein is CASSLVGESYERYF.